The 19 T cell receptor beta chains below come from one sample, sequenced in a study of T cells in Graves' hyperthyroidism and ophthalmopathy. From RNA transcripts, TCR beta CDR3 regions were amplified. First-round RT-PCR of the TCR CDR3 relied on the HTBI primer set. Using its own MiXCR run on the multiplex PCR reads, TCRdb lists one record per CDR3 protein. Of 500,000 or so distinct CDR3 sequences in the sample, around 15% are singletons; the top ten hold 25% to 30%. The sample taken for sequencing was blood. These TCRs come from a woman in her twenties or thirties with Graves' ophthalmopathy.

This clonotype was recorded many times. Here the CDR3 reads CASSLGDISYNEQFF. Written as DNA, the CDR3 is TGTGCCAGCAGCTTAGGGGACATCTCCTACAATGAGCAGTTCTTC. The V call is TRBV7-9, the J call TRBJ2-1; TRBD1 might be the D (6 bases). Trimming stripped 1 base from V and 0 bases from J, with 7 bases between. There are 15 residues in the CDR3. Germline V gives CDR1 SEHNR, CDR2 FQNEAQ (reference sequence).

This clonotype occurred a few times. The rearrangement uses TRBV2 and TRBJ1-4; no firm D call. The CDR3 runs to 12 residues. Germline V gene sequence: CDR1 SNHLY, CDR2 FYNNEI. Trimming removed 3 bases from V and 7 bases from J, with 6 bases in between. In DNA, the CDR3 is TGTGCCAGCAGTGAGTCCCCTGAAAAACTGTTTTTT. It translates to CASSESPEKLFF.

This clonotype was seen only a few times. The rearrangement links TRBV6-2 or TRBV6-3 to TRBJ2-3; D is perhaps TRBD1 (6 bases). The V and J ends lost 2 bases and 2 bases respectively, with 11 bases between them. The CDR3 spans 15 residues. Germline V gene data show CDR1 as MNHEY and CDR2 as SVGEGT. CDR3 amino acids: CASSYKQGNTDTQYF. CDR3 bases: TGTGCCAGCAGTTACAAGCAGGGGAACACAGATACGCAGTATTTT.

V gene TRBV2 combines with J gene TRBJ2-1, with TRBD2 matching over 9 bases. Unmatched junction bases numbered 2, after V lost 3 bases and J lost 5 bases. This CDR3 is built from 14 residues. CDR1 and CDR2 from the germline V gene are SNHLY and FYNNEI. CDR3 nucleotide sequence: TGTGCCAGCAGTGAGCGGGGGGGAAACAATGAGCAGTTCTTC. Residues: CASSERGGNNEQFF.

The chain has TRBV27 and TRBJ2-2; 12 bases fit TRBD1. Germline trimming cut 7 bases from V and 6 bases from J; bases unmatched to any gene: 6. In germline, CDR1 is MNHEY, CDR2 SMNVEV (reference sequence). The CDR3 spans 15 residues. The CDR3 protein is CASTRDRGRAGELFF. The CDR3 DNA reads TGTGCCAGCACCCGGGACAGGGGGCGAGCCGGGGAGCTGTTTTTT.

Ten or more counts support this clonotype. V gene TRBV28 combines with J gene TRBJ1-2; no clear D. The CDR3 is 13 residues long. Germline V gives CDR1 MDHEN, CDR2 SYDVKM. Trimming removed 3 bases from V and 8 bases from J, with 13 bases in between. CDR3 region: CASSFLTQEGYTF. DNA for the CDR3: TGTGCCAGCAGTTTCCTTACCCAGGAAGGCTACACCTTC.

This clonotype was observed many times. The V call is TRBV27, the J call TRBJ2-3; 12 positions match TRBD2. The CDR3 has 15 amino acids. Trimming cost V 6 bases and J 4 bases; bases outside gene matches: 5. Germline V gives CDR1 MNHEY, CDR2 SMNVEV (reference sequence). CDR3 in amino acids: CASSRLAGVADTQYF. As DNA, the CDR3 is TGTGCCAGCAGCCGACTAGCGGGGGTGGCAGATACGCAGTATTTT.

Many counts were recorded for this clonotype. The CDR3 region has the DNA TGTGCCAGCAGTTACCGGGACAGGGCTGGTCAGCCCCAGCATTTT. This translates into CASSYRDRAGQPQHF. This rearrangement joins TRBV2 to TRBJ1-5; 9 positions agree with TRBD1. Germline assignment: CDR1 SNHLY and CDR2 FYNNEI. The CDR3 is 15 residues long. Losses at the gene ends were 5 bases for V and 6 bases for J; bases not matched to a gene: 8.

This clonotype was observed many times. V usage is TRBV11-2 and J usage is TRBJ2-7; TRBD2 matches 12 bases. The CDR3 has 15 residues. The V segment lost 5 bases and the J segment 7 bases; nucleotides outside the gene matches: 9. The V gene's germline CDR1 is SGHAT and CDR2 FQNNGV. CDR3 region: CASSPSSGRVVEQYF. The CDR3 DNA is TGTGCCAGCAGCCCATCTAGCGGGAGGGTCGTTGAGCAGTACTTC. The full variable domain, rest sourced from reference TRBV11-2 and TRBJ2-7, is EAGVAQSPRYKIIEKRQSVAFWCNPISGHATLYWYQQILGQGPKLLIQFQNNGVVDDSQLPKDRFSAERLKGVDSTLKIQPAKLEDSAVYLCASSPSSGRVVEQYFGPGTRLTVT.

This chain joins TRBV7-6 and TRBJ2-1; D remains unclear. The length of the CDR3 is 16 residues. The germline V gene encodes CDR1 SGHVS and CDR2 FNYEAQ. V lost 1 base, J lost 0 bases, and 10 bases lay in between. The CDR3: CASSLEGAHSYNEQFF. CDR3 bases: TGTGCCAGCAGCTTAGAGGGCGCACACTCCTACAATGAGCAGTTCTTC.

The V and J genes are TRBV5-6 and TRBJ2-7; TRBD2 might be the D (5 bases). The CDR3 is 15 amino acids. Germline CDR1 reads SGHDT; CDR2 reads YYEEEE. V lost 1 base to trimming and J lost 9 bases, with 20 bases between them. The CDR3 loop is CASSLLSAGVRSQYF. CDR3 bases: TGTGCCAGCAGCTTGTTAAGTGCCGGGGTAAGATCGCAGTACTTC.

This clonotype was seen repeatedly, ten times or more. The V gene is TRBV28, the J gene TRBJ2-6; no firm D call. Trimming took 10 bases from V and 0 from J, leaving 4 bases between them. Germline assignment: CDR1 MDHEN and CDR2 SYDVKM. The CDR3 is 12 amino acids. CDR3 loop: CATDSGANVLTF. CDR3 nucleotide sequence: TGTGCCACCGACTCTGGGGCCAACGTCCTGACTTTC.

This clonotype was detected ten times or more. V is TRBV4-1 and J is TRBJ1-1; the D is unclear. This CDR3 comprises 14 residues. V dropped 1 base and J dropped 11 bases, with 17 bases sitting between them. Per the germline V gene, CDR1 is MGHRA and CDR2 is YSYEKL. This CDR3 is CASSQVNTLERAFF. The CDR3 DNA reads TGCGCCAGCAGCCAAGTAAATACTCTTGAGCGGGCTTTCTTT.

The chain joins TRBV20-1 to TRBJ1-5, with a possible D match to TRBD1 (6 bases). The CDR3 is 12 residues long. The germline gives CDR1 DFQATT, CDR2 SNEGSKA (reference sequence). V was trimmed by 7 bases and J by 2 bases, leaving 9 bases between them. CDR3 amino acids: CSGTDGNQPQHF. CDR3 in DNA: TGCAGTGGGACAGACGGCAATCAGCCCCAGCATTTT.

A remark on this clonotype: A much larger clone differs by one base, so this may be a read error. The DNA of the CDR3 is TGTGCCAGCTCACCTCCGGGACAGGAGAGGACAGAGACCCAGTACTTC. This codes for CASSPPGQERTETQYF. The J gene is TRBJ2-5, the V gene TRBV18; TRBD1 matches at 8 bases. The CDR3 runs 16 residues. V dropped 3 bases and J dropped 4; count of bases not matched to a gene: 10. Germline CDR1 and CDR2: KGHSH and LQKENI. The complete variable domain, with remaining parts taken from reference TRBV18 and TRBJ2-5, reads NAGVMQNPRHLVRRRGQEARLRCSPMKGHSHVYWYRQLPEEGLKFMVYLQKENIIDESGMPKERFSAEFPKEGPSILRIQQVVRGDSAAYFCASSPPGQERTETQYFGPGTRLLVL.

The genes are TRBV6-2 or TRBV6-3 and TRBJ1-2; possible D gene TRBD1, 6 bases. V lost 10 bases, J lost 0 bases, and 12 bases lay in between. The germline V gene has CDR1 MNHEY and CDR2 SVGEGT. This CDR3 spans 13 amino acids. DNA of the CDR3: TGTGCCATCCAGAGGACAGCTAACTATGGCTACACCTTC. Its protein product is CAIQRTANYGYTF.

This clonotype was observed at least ten times. V usage is TRBV7-2 and J usage is TRBJ2-1; tentative D call: TRBD2 (6 bases). CDR3 length: 16 residues. Looked up from germline, CDR1 is SGHTA and CDR2 is FQGNSA. V was shortened by 4 bases and J by 0 bases, with 13 bases between the two germline ends. CDR3 in DNA: TGTGCCAGCAGCTCCCCACTAGCTCCCTCCTACAATGAGCAGTTCTTC. Protein sequence: CASSSPLAPSYNEQFF.

This sequence joins TRBV19 and TRBJ1-1, with unresolved D. Germline CDR1 LNHDA, CDR2 SQIVND (reference sequence). Between the trimmed V and J ends, which lost 8 bases and 5 bases, there was a span of 9 bases. This CDR3 is 11 amino acids long. The CDR3 sequence is CASGRGTEAFF. Here the CDR3 DNA reads TGTGCCAGTGGACGGGGAACTGAAGCTTTCTTT.

The V call is TRBV18, the J call TRBJ2-7, with D possibly being TRBD1 (7 bases). This CDR3 comprises 15 residues. Trimming removed 5 bases at V and 0 bases at J, with 14 bases between. CDR1 is KGHSH and CDR2 is LQKENI in the germline V gene. The CDR3 nucleotides read TGTGCCAGCTCAGACAGGGAGGTGGGCTCCTACGAGCAGTACTTC. Its protein is CASSDREVGSYEQYF.